The T cell receptor beta chain described here comes from a study of cytomegalovirus exposure and HLA in healthy donors (dated 2017 in TCRdb). The study in broad terms: An earlier analysis of 587 of the donors reported around 280 Gb of sequence data and 95 million to 140 million unique TCR beta sequences obtained from some 200 million T cells. Roughly 300 gigabases of sequencing data and tens of millions of unique TCR sequences made up an early release that covered 500 to 650 HLA-typed donors. The genetic ancestry cluster associated with self-reported Caucasian donors included about 81% of the roughly 400 genotyped donors. The study was designed to test whether signatures of past pathogen exposure could be identified by cataloging public T cell receptors. The T cell repertoires of around 670 subjects were profiled by immunosequencing and related to cytomegalovirus serostatus. In addition to the first cohort of roughly 700 subjects, a separate validation cohort of over 90 different subjects was used. To predict cytomegalovirus infection status, the study brought together high-throughput TCR immunosequencing, statistical association of individual TCRs with disease status, and machine learning. To study patterns of TCR occurrence, a later analysis re-analyzed previously published TCR beta repertoires from 666 donors and added high-resolution HLA genotyping. The later analysis used no new phenotypic data to find candidate immune exposures, relying instead on TCR beta sequences and their occurrence across donors. To decide whether each TCR beta V gene segment behaved as functional or pseudogenic, an earlier analysis of nearly 600 of the donors relied on high-throughput TCR beta sequencing. Donor age, sex, ethnicity and CMV serostatus were compiled alongside the repertoire data. A later genetic analysis used genome-wide SNP genotypes for 398 of the 666 donors, treating that subset as a discovery cohort. All discovery cohort repertoires had been generated using a single sequencing platform. HLA typing included class I and class II loci at four-digit resolution. The number of donors typed differed by locus, with roughly 620-630 for A, B, C, DRB1 and DQB1, 522 for DQA1, 606 for DPA1, and about 450 for DPB1. Roughly 5 DR-DQ haplotypes were handled as single units for association and clustering, since linkage in the cohort was strong. Across some 400 genotyped donors of the cohort, an average of approximately 220,000 unique TCR beta nucleotide sequences per donor were sequenced, and roughly 17% of those sequences were non-productive.

The cohort was made up of about 610 healthy bone marrow donors. At the time of sampling, all cohort members were nominally healthy, though unrecorded immune exposures were likely present. The donor tested CMV seropositive and was one of the 289 seropositive cohort members. Each donor provided a peripheral blood sample, and peripheral blood mononuclear cells were used for TCR beta sequencing. The Qiagen DNeasy Blood Extraction Kit was used to extract genomic DNA from the blood cell samples. What the authors observed across the whole study: At a false discovery rate of 0.05, a later analysis linked some 17,000 TCR beta sequences to specific HLA alleles. Strong co-occurrence of HLA alleles, especially DR and DQ, made assigning TCR associations to individual alleles difficult. A further reported finding was that TCR beta sequences accurately predicted the HLA-A and HLA-B alleles for most subjects in the first cohort. The cohort was sequenced for TCR beta chains only, and without alpha or paired-chain data the features that could be detected were limited. CMV serostatus was the only immune exposure information available for the cohort. Most TCR sequences were observed very rarely across donors, whereas some public TCRs were present in many individuals. A total of fewer than 200 TCR beta chains were listed by the study as associated with cytomegalovirus. A later analysis found that HLA-associated TCR beta chains were more clonally expanded and had lower generation probabilities than equally common non-associated chains. In a later genetic analysis, fewer N-insertions in productive TCRs were reported among donors in an Asian-associated ancestry cluster than the approximately 670-donor mean. Some 16 rarely observed V segments, including chromosome 9 orphons, were excluded from the earlier analysis of about 610 of the donors because counts were too low. Because HLA typing was unavailable for some donors at each locus, only the typed subset was used in association tests. According to a later analysis, parvovirus B19, influenza, CMV and Epstein-Barr virus appeared linked to several top co-occurrence clusters. A later analysis found that most CMV-associated TCR beta chains appeared HLA-restricted, with HLA associations seemingly driven largely by CMV exposure. The sequencing pipeline was judged likely to have produced a cluster of highly shared sequence variants as a technical artifact. Correlated functional status among segregating V segments might reflect linkage disequilibrium, but an unknown experimental factor could not be ruled out. The presence/absence analyses assumed that sequencing depth was roughly uniform across donors, and that assumption may not be true. According to the authors, the approach could potentially be generalized to other disease states and immunological phenotypes. V-gene and J-gene trimming of TCR beta chains was associated with a missense DCLRE1C variant in a later genetic analysis, and the association was replicated in an independent cohort. A few of the identified cytomegalovirus-associated TCR beta chains were confirmed in vitro to be specific for cytomegalovirus antigens. In both the original and validation cohorts, the classifier was reported to diagnose cytomegalovirus status with high specificity and sensitivity. In an earlier analysis of approximately 590 of the donors, most TCR beta V segments appeared in productive rearrangements about 90% or about 30% of the time, broadly matching IMGT annotations. The 87-base-pair reads could not distinguish some IMGT-functional V segments, including TRBV6-2 and TRBV6-3, so those segments were excluded. In a later analysis, TCR association rates were found to vary across HLA loci, with the most associated TCRs seen for DRB1 alleles and the fewest for HLA-C alleles.

The sample holds a few counts of this clone. The target of this receptor is not known. No base-level quality is on record; no much larger clone is a single base apart. V is shortened by 0 bases, J by 7 bases, and the region joining them spans 11 bases. The cysteine opens and the phenylalanine closes a CDR3 of 14 amino acids. The sequence is cut down to CDR3 DNA, 42 bases in frame from base 1. The germline V gene supplies CDR1 SGDLS and CDR2 YYNGEE. Library generation was performed with the immunoSEQ multiplex PCR assay. For the multiplex PCR, a mixture combining 60 forward primers for TCR Vbeta segments and 13 reverse primers for TCR Jbeta segments was used. Amplification of the CDR3 region of rearranged TCR beta genes was performed with a multiplex PCR assay on genomic DNA. Amplified TCR beta libraries were sequenced as 87-base-pair reads on the Illumina HiSeq System. The authors processed their data as follows. A later analysis counted 65 million to 90 million unique TCR beta chains across the 666 repertoires, and around 9.9 million of these chains were shared by at least two donors. To remove PCR and sequencing errors, raw reads were error-corrected and collapsed into unique sequences using a nearest-neighbor algorithm that merged closely related sequences. To assign V, D and J gene segments, CDR3 sequences were aligned to IMGT reference sequences. For a sequence to be retained, at least a six-nucleotide match to both a V gene segment and a J gene segment was required. A rearrangement counted as productive if the CDR3 had no stop codons and remained in frame with V and J, and every other rearrangement counted as non-productive. Following IMGT convention, CDR3 was defined as the stretch from the second conserved V-encoded cysteine up to the conserved J-encoded phenylalanine. The earlier analysis of about 590 of the donors excluded sequences that lacked an unambiguous match to a single V gene segment. In an earlier analysis of approximately 500 of the donors, a V segment was called functional when productive rearrangements were above 56.7%, and segregating when the standard deviation between donors exceeded 5%. To diagnose cytomegalovirus status from the catalog of TCR beta chain sequences, a statistical classification framework was built. In a later analysis, TCR nucleotide sequences were compared against IMGT/GENE-DB human TR gene sequences so that V and J genes could be assigned. A later analysis assigned CDR3 sequences and most-parsimonious VDJ recombination scenarios with the TCRdist pipeline. In a later analysis, each TCR beta chain was defined by its CDR3 amino acid sequence together with its V-gene family, and reads lacking a unique V-gene family were excluded. To address suspected cross-contamination and a sequencing artifact, a later analysis removed roughly 580 highly shared, low-generation-probability nucleotide sequences. In a later analysis, a clonal expansion index for each public chain was calculated from normalized within-repertoire ranks of inferred template counts. In a later analysis, generation probabilities were computed with a VDJ recombination model fitted to out-of-frame rearrangements, and the resulting probabilities were checked against IGoR. Hypergeometric tests were used in a later analysis to score TCR-TCR, TCR-HLA and TCR-CMV co-occurrence, with a repertoire-size bias correction applied to the TCR pairs. False discovery rates were estimated in a later analysis by permuting HLA or CMV assignments 20 times. A later analysis grouped co-occurring TCRs with DBSCAN, adding TCRdist sequence similarity when clustering within HLA-allele-positive subsets. Repertoires with fewer than 30,000 or more than 120,000 public chains were left out of co-occurrence clustering, as were a few repertoires with anomalous nucleotide sharing. As stored in TCRdb, this immuneACCESS dataset retains in-frame rearrangements with V and J assigned. A fraction of the clones does not appear; measured against another copy, unresolved V genes explain less than half of the discrepancy, and the remainder lacks a known reason. That table is the source of V, J and clone size, and D and trimming were worked out from the DNA. Here the sample has 99,000 or so clones; about 13% occur a single time. The top ten clones comprise approximately 16% of the sample.

Sequencing was carried out using PBMCs. The sequence was obtained from a man between 35 and 55 years old in good health and CMV-seropositive. The chain couples TRBV9 to TRBJ1-5; TRBD1 might be the D gene, on 6 matching bases. The nucleotide sequence is TGTGCCAGCAGCGTAGGCTCAGGGGCCCAGCCCCAGCATTTT. It is translated as CASSVGSGAQPQHF.